This TCR beta chain emerged from a study of blood T cell repertoires in COVID-19. Study information: COVID-19 samples from acute and convalescent phases originated in the United States, Italy and Spain.

CDR3 length: 14 amino acids. Germline-derived CDR1 and CDR2 are SGHRS and YFSETQ. Trimming cost V 0 bases and J 6 bases; bases outside gene matches: 5. Original processing methods: How many nucleated cells were present was estimated from reference gene primer amplification. Profiling relied on immunoSEQ multiplex PCR, and the TCRdb table lists in-frame clones only, not all of them. The V and J calls and the clone size are those of that table, but D and trimming were determined from the DNA. The sample includes 70,000 or so clones, over 75% seen only once; the top ten take about a tenth. The rearrangement joins TRBV5-1 to TRBJ1-2; 7 nucleotides line up with TRBD1. The sample consisted of peripheral blood. The TCR sequence derives from a man between 70 and 80 years old with active or convalescent COVID-19. CDR3 nucleotide sequence: TGCGCCAGCAGCTTGGGACAGGGAACTGATGGCTACACCTTC. It specifies CASSLGQGTDGYTF.